This T cell receptor beta chain comes out of a study of blood T cell repertoires in COVID-19. Some clones are missing from TCRdb's copy, which holds only in-frame ones; the method was immunoSEQ multiplex PCR. Of about 180,000 clones in the sample, roughly 87% were seen once. This clone was recorded once. This CDR3 has 15 amino acids. The V end was cut by 0 bases, the J end by 1 base, with 9 bases between. The germline V gene has CDR1 LGHNA and CDR2 YSLEER. Sequencing was carried out using PBMCs or T cells enriched from blood (not recorded which). This chain links TRBV4-3 with TRBJ1-1, with a possible D match to TRBD1 (5 bases). This receptor was identified in a woman in her forties or fifties who had recovered from COVID-19. CDR3 region: CASSQDQGQNTEAFF. The CDR3 DNA is TGCGCCAGCAGCCAAGACCAGGGCCAGAACACTGAAGCTTTCTTT.